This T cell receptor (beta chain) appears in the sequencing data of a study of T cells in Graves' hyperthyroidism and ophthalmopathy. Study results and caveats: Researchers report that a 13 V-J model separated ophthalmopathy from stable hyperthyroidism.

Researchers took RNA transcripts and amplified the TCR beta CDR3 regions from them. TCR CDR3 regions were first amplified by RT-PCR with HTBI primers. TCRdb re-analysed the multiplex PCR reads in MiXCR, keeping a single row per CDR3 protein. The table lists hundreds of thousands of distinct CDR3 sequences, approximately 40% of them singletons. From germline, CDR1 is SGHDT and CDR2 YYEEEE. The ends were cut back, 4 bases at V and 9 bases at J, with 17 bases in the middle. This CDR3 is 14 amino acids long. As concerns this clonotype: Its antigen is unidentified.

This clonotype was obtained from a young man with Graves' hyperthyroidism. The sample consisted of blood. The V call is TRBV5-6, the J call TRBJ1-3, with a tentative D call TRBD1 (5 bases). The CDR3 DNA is TGTGCCAGCAGCGTGGGACTCCCTCGGGGCACCATATATTTT. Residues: CASSVGLPRGTIYF.